These T cell receptor beta chains were read from a single sample in a study of shared clonotypes between healthy human individuals. TCRdb's copy holds only in-frame clones and misses some; the assay was immunoSEQ multiplex PCR. The table has over a million clones, more than 75% seen once; the top ten hold more than 0.5%. The sequenced sample was memory CD4+ T cells from PBMCs. The receptors were gathered from a man between 18 and 29 years old in good health. Some clones in this sample may be carry-over from other donors' samples. Each CDR3 is given with its conserved first and last residue. The order of the fields is clone size, J gene, CDR3 length, V gene, D gene, CDR3 DNA, CDR3 protein. A D gene is named only where the DNA matches it firmly. Some rows have no size entry. The others give once, few or many, or a class for an expanded clone.

>NA|TRBJ1-2|15|TRBV11-2|NA
TGTGCCAGCACCCCCTTACAGGGACATTTAAACGGCTACACCTTC
CASTPLQGHLNGYTF
>few|TRBJ1-1|17|TRBV29-1|NA
TGCAGCGTTACCAGCATGGGACGAACCGAAGGGAACACTGAAGCTTTCTTT
CSVTSMGRTEGNTEAFF
>NA|TRBJ2-1|14|TRBV7-3|NA
TGTGCCAGCAGCTCGGATATAACAAACAATGAGCAGTTCTTC
CASSSDITNNEQFF
>NA|TRBJ1-2|15|TRBV5-1|NA
TGCGCCAGCAGCGCGCTTACGACGGGAGGATATGGCTACACCTTC
CASSALTTGGYGYTF
>few|TRBJ1-2|15|TRBV27|NA
TGTGCCAGCAGTTTAGGGGGGCCGACGGCGAGTGGCTACACCTTC
CASSLGGPTASGYTF
>NA|TRBJ1-1|13|TRBV28|NA
TGTGCCAGCAGACAGGGAACGGACACTGAAGCTTTCTTT
CASRQGTDTEAFF
>NA|TRBJ1-4|13|TRBV5-1|NA
TGCGCCAGCAGCTCGGGACCTGGGGAAAAACTGTTTTTT
CASSSGPGEKLFF
>NA|TRBJ1-2|12|TRBV2|NA
TGTGCCAGCAGTGAATCGACCTATGGCTACACCTTC
CASSESTYGYTF
>few|TRBJ2-1|15|TRBV10-2|TRBD1
TGCGCCAGCATGATCCCGGGACAGGTCTACAATGAGCAGTTCTTC
CASMIPGQVYNEQFF
>NA|TRBJ1-4|17|TRBV6-1|NA
TGTGCCAGCAGTGAACGTTGGGACCCCGCAACTAATGAAAAACTGTTTTTT
CASSERWDPATNEKLFF
>NA|TRBJ2-7|13|TRBV6-5|NA
TGTGCCAGCAGGGAGGGAGGCAGAGAAGAGCAGTACTTC
CASREGGREEQYF
>many|TRBJ1-1|16|TRBV7-2|NA
TGTGCCAGCAGCTTAGCCCATGGGGGGCAGGGCACTGAAGCTTTCTTT
CASSLAHGGQGTEAFF
>NA|TRBJ1-1|14|TRBV13|NA
TGTGCCAGCAGCTTAGGCCGCGAGTTCACTGAAGCTTTCTTT
CASSLGREFTEAFF
>NA|TRBJ1-1|15|TRBV28|NA
TGTGCCAGCAGTCCCCCTCCTGGGGGGCGGACTGAAGCTTTCTTT
CASSPPPGGRTEAFF
>NA|TRBJ2-1|13|TRBV9|NA
TGTGCCAGCAGCATCACTAGCAACAATGAGCAGTTCTTC
CASSITSNNEQFF
>few|TRBJ2-7|12|TRBV7-9|NA
TGTGCCAGCAGCTTCAAGGGAGTCGAGCAGTACTTC
CASSFKGVEQYF
>NA|TRBJ2-7|15|TRBV9|NA
TGTGCCAGCAGCATCCGGGACGGGGACGGGAGCGAGCAGTACTTC
CASSIRDGDGSEQYF
>few|TRBJ1-1|13|TRBV10-3|NA
TGTGCCATCACCCAGGCCCAGAACACTGAAGCTTTCTTT
CAITQAQNTEAFF
>NA|TRBJ1-4|13|TRBV19|TRBD1
TGTGCCAGTAGTAAGGGACAGGGAGAAAAACTGTTTTTT
CASSKGQGEKLFF
>few|TRBJ2-6|14|TRBV30|NA
TGTGCCTGGGTAAGGGTCTCTGGGGCCAACGTCCTGACTTTC
CAWVRVSGANVLTF
>NA|TRBJ2-3|15|TRBV25-1|TRBD2
TGTGCCAGCAGCCGGCTAGCGGGTTACACAGATACGCAGTATTTT
CASSRLAGYTDTQYF
>NA|TRBJ1-1|17|TRBV5-1|TRBD1
TGCGCCAGCAGCTTGTTACCAGGGGGGACAGTCTACACTGAAGCTTTCTTT
CASSLLPGGTVYTEAFF
>once|TRBJ1-5|13|TRBV15|NA
TGTGCCACCAGGGGCAGACAAGATCAGCCCCAGCATTTT
CATRGRQDQPQHF
>NA|TRBJ2-1|16|TRBV21-1|NA
TGTGCCAGCCGCGTGAGCGACGGGAGCTCCTACAATGAGCAGTTCTTC
CASRVSDGSSYNEQFF
>NA|TRBJ2-3|15|TRBV11-3|NA
TGTGCCAGCAGCTTAACGGCAGGAAGTACAGATACGCAGTATTTT
CASSLTAGSTDTQYF
>NA|TRBJ2-5|16|TRBV4-3|NA
TGCGCCAGCAGCCCCGGGGCGGCCATCGGCCAAGAGACCCAGTACTTC
CASSPGAAIGQETQYF
>NA|TRBJ1-2|13|TRBV5-1|NA
TGCGCCAGCAGCTTGGCAGGGCTCGATGGCTACACCTTC
CASSLAGLDGYTF
>NA|TRBJ2-3|13|TRBV9|NA
TGTGCCAGCAGCGTTAGCGGCACAGATACGCAGTATTTT
CASSVSGTDTQYF
>NA|TRBJ2-3|13|TRBV6-6|NA
TGTGCCAGCAGTTACGATCTCCGGGATACGCAGTATTTT
CASSYDLRDTQYF
>once|TRBJ1-1|18|TRBV5-1|TRBD1
TGCGCCAGCAGCCTACTGCCCGGGACAGGGAGTCCGGACACTGAAGCTTTCTTT
CASSLLPGTGSPDTEAFF
>NA|TRBJ2-4|14|TRBV30|NA
TGTGCCTGGAGTCCAGGGTTAGCCAAAAACATTCAGTACTTC
CAWSPGLAKNIQYF
>NA|TRBJ1-4|11|TRBV19|NA
TGTGCCAGTAGTATATCTAGGGTCCTGTTTTTT
CASSISRVLFF
>NA|TRBJ1-4|14|TRBV7-2|NA
TGTGCCAGCAGCTTAGGAGGGGCGAATGAAAAACTGTTTTTT
CASSLGGANEKLFF
>NA|TRBJ1-1|13|TRBV10-3|TRBD1
TGTGCCATCAGCGGACAGGAGAACACTGAAGCTTTCTTT
CAISGQENTEAFF
>once|TRBJ1-2|14|TRBV5-1|NA
TGCGCCAGCAGCTTGGGTAGCTCCTGGGGAGGCTACACCTTC
CASSLGSSWGGYTF
>NA|TRBJ1-6|14|TRBV11-3|NA
TGTGCCAGCAGCGCGAAAATCTATAATTCACCCCTCCACTTT
CASSAKIYNSPLHF
>NA|TRBJ2-7|12|TRBV15|NA
TGTGCCACCAGCAGAACCCGGGGTGAGCAGTACTTC
CATSRTRGEQYF
>NA|TRBJ2-1|13|TRBV10-3|TRBD2
TGTGCCAGCAAAAAGCGGGAGGGCGTGGAGCAGTTCTTC
CASKKREGVEQFF
>once|TRBJ2-4|11|TRBV6-1|NA
TGTGCCAGCAGAGGGGACCTGGGGTGGTACTTC
CASRGDLGWYF
>NA|TRBJ2-6|15|TRBV7-3|NA
TGTGCCAGCAGCTTACAGTCCTCTGGGGCCAACGTCCTGACTTTC
CASSLQSSGANVLTF
>many|TRBJ1-2|17|TRBV7-3|TRBD1
TGTGCCAGCAGCTCCACCAGACCAACGGACAGGGATCATGGCTACACCTTC
CASSSTRPTDRDHGYTF
>NA|TRBJ1-4|12|TRBV6-1|NA
TGTGCCAGCAGTGAGAATTGGGAAAAACTGTTTTTT
CASSENWEKLFF
>many|TRBJ1-1|15|TRBV5-1|NA
TGCGCCAGCAGCTTGGGACAGCGAGCGAACACTGAAGCTTTCTTT
CASSLGQRANTEAFF
>NA|TRBJ2-2|16|TRBV25-1|TRBD1
TGTGCCAGCAGGGCCCCGTCAGGGGGACGGACCGGGGAGCTGTTTTTT
CASRAPSGGRTGELFF